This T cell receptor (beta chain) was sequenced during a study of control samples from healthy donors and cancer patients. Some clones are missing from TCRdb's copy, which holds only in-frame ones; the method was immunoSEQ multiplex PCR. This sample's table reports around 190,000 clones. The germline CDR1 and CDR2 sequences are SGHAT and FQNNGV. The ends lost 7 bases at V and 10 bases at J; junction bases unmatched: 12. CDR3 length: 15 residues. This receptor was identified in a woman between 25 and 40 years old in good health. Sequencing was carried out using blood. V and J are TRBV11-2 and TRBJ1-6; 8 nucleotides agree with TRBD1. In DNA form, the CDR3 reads TGTGCCAGCACCCCCTGGGCAGGGGACAGGTCACCCCTCCACTTT. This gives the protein CASTPWAGDRSPLHF.